The present T cell receptor (beta chain) was sequenced within a study of OX40 agonist ivuxolimab in advanced cancers. Across the study: Patients were infused with ivuxolimab every 2 weeks at 0.01 to 10 mg/kg.

Notes on the study in general: Relative to CD4+ cells, CD8+ T cells on average had more expanded clones.

Baseline was the first blood sampling point, followed by cycle 4 day 1 and cycle 7 day 1. The protocol was immunoSEQ multiplex PCR, while the TCRdb copy is restricted to in-frame clones and leaves out a portion. The top ten hold about 2.7% of the sample, which has fewer than 70,000 clones, about 90% seen once. With regard to this clone: Its antigen is undetermined.

Per germline, CDR1 SGHRS and CDR2 YFSETQ. This CDR3 has 16 amino acids. Trimming cost V 0 bases and J 6 bases; bases outside gene matches: 7. The V and J genes are TRBV5-1 and TRBJ2-2, with 8 bases that match TRBD1. The starting material was CD4+ or CD8+ T cells sorted from blood, obtained in a trial of the OX40 agonist ivuxolimab. The TCR was taken from an adult with an advanced solid tumor such as melanoma, head and neck, liver or kidney cancer. The CDR3 DNA follows: TGCGCCAGCAGCTTGGGTGGGACAGGAGCTCCCGGGGAGCTGTTTTTT. Its translation is CASSLGGTGAPGELFF.